A selection of T cell receptor beta chains follows, all from one sample in a study of glioma-infiltrating T cells after dendritic cell vaccination. This table comes from immunoSEQ multiplex PCR, and its TCRdb copy is limited to in-frame clones, with some not included. This sample has tens of thousands of clones; 85% occur once, and the top ten carry about 8.5%. Sequenced here: blood, sampled after dendritic cell vaccination. The origin of the receptors is a human donor with glioblastoma. The CDR3 runs from the conserved cysteine through the conserved F or W. A D gene is named only where the DNA matches it firmly. Clone size is given for some rows only: seen once, a few or many times, or a class if the clone is expanded.

V: TRBV6-1; J: TRBJ1-3; size: -; D: -; CDR3: CASSEIDKSSGNTIYF; DNA: TGTGCCAGCAGTGAGATAGACAAGAGCTCTGGAAACACCATATATTTT
V: TRBV6-5; J: TRBJ1-5; size: once; D: -; CDR3: CASWTAGPGQPQHF; DNA: TGTGCCAGTTGGACGGCGGGCCCTGGTCAGCCCCAGCATTTT
V: TRBV2; J: TRBJ1-1; size: -; D: -; CDR3: CASRSGMNTEAFF; DNA: TGTGCCAGCAGATCAGGAATGAACACTGAAGCTTTCTTT
V: TRBV5-1; J: TRBJ1-5; size: -; D: -; CDR3: CASSLDGGEGQPQHF; DNA: TGCGCCAGCAGCTTGGATGGGGGGGAGGGTCAGCCCCAGCATTTT
V: TRBV27; J: TRBJ1-2; size: -; D: TRBD1; CDR3: CASSLDRGYGYTF; DNA: TGTGCCAGCAGTTTGGACAGGGGCTATGGCTACACCTTC
V: TRBV19; J: TRBJ1-3; size: -; D: -; CDR3: CASSIGPNSGNTIYF; DNA: TGTGCCAGTAGTATTGGCCCGAACTCTGGAAACACCATATATTTT
V: TRBV7-2; J: TRBJ1-2; size: -; D: -; CDR3: CASSLGGQASETYGYTF; DNA: TGTGCCAGCAGCTTAGGGGGGCAGGCCTCGGAAACCTATGGCTACACCTTC
V: TRBV6-4; J: TRBJ1-1; size: -; D: -; CDR3: CASGQTANTEAFF; DNA: TGTGCCAGCGGACAAACAGCGAACACTGAAGCTTTCTTT
V: TRBV28; J: TRBJ2-1; size: -; D: -; CDR3: CASRRGTAGVSENEQFF; DNA: TGTGCCAGTAGGAGGGGGACGGCGGGAGTGAGTGAGAATGAGCAGTTCTTC
V: TRBV27; J: TRBJ1-5; size: -; D: -; CDR3: CASSPRARTVYQPQHF; DNA: TGTGCCAGCAGCCCTCGAGCCAGGACAGTTTATCAGCCCCAGCATTTT
V: TRBV7-9; J: TRBJ1-6; size: -; D: TRBD1; CDR3: CASTRGTDSPLHF; DNA: TGTGCCAGCACCAGAGGGACAGATTCACCCCTCCACTTT
V: TRBV5-1; J: TRBJ2-7; size: -; D: -; CDR3: CASSLTTRYEQYF; DNA: TGCGCCAGCAGCTTGACCACGCGCTACGAGCAGTACTTC
V: TRBV5-5; J: TRBJ2-7; size: -; D: -; CDR3: CASSAGLVSSYEQYF; DNA: TGTGCCAGCAGCGCCGGACTGGTGAGCTCCTACGAGCAGTACTTC
V: TRBV29-1; J: TRBJ2-7; size: -; D: TRBD1; CDR3: CSVARDSSVYEQYF; DNA: TGCAGCGTTGCCCGGGACAGTTCGGTGTACGAGCAGTACTTC
V: TRBV23-1; J: TRBJ1-5; size: -; D: -; CDR3: CASSQWGRSNQPQHF; DNA: TGCGCCAGCAGTCAATGGGGCAGGAGCAATCAGCCCCAGCATTTT
V: TRBV27; J: TRBJ2-7; size: -; D: TRBD2; CDR3: CASSLSGAHGEQYF; DNA: TGTGCCAGCAGCCTTAGCGGGGCCCACGGCGAGCAGTACTTC
V: TRBV2; J: TRBJ2-5; size: -; D: -; CDR3: CASSPQTLQETQYF; DNA: TGTGCCAGCAGCCCACAGACCTTACAAGAGACCCAGTACTTC
V: TRBV7-6; J: TRBJ2-2; size: -; D: TRBD1; CDR3: CASSLGQGVNTGELFF; DNA: TGTGCCAGCAGCTTAGGACAGGGGGTGAACACCGGGGAGCTGTTTTTT
V: TRBV5-1; J: TRBJ2-5; size: -; D: -; CDR3: CASSLGGIAVQETQYF; DNA: TGCGCCAGCAGCTTGGGGGGTATAGCGGTACAAGAGACCCAGTACTTC
V: TRBV25-1; J: TRBJ1-2; size: -; D: -; CDR3: CASSEYTGTNYYGYTF; DNA: TGTGCCAGCAGTGAATACACAGGGACTAACTACTATGGCTACACCTTC
V: TRBV5-1; J: TRBJ2-3; size: -; D: -; CDR3: CASSRQALFTDTQYF; DNA: TGCGCCAGCAGCCGACAGGCCCTCTTCACAGATACGCAGTATTTT
V: TRBV25-1; J: TRBJ1-1; size: once; D: -; CDR3: CASGWRGRSNTEAFF; DNA: TGTGCCAGCGGGTGGCGGGGCAGATCGAACACTGAAGCTTTCTTT
V: TRBV25-1; J: TRBJ1-1; size: -; D: -; CDR3: CASSSRDPNTEAFF; DNA: TGTGCCAGCAGCAGCAGGGATCCAAACACTGAAGCTTTCTTT
V: TRBV11-2; J: TRBJ2-4; size: -; D: -; CDR3: CASSPHEGYIQYF; DNA: TGTGCCAGCAGCCCACACGAGGGCTACATTCAGTACTTC
V: TRBV29-1; J: TRBJ2-7; size: -; D: TRBD1; CDR3: CSVEDLGQGAIGEQYF; DNA: TGCAGCGTTGAAGATTTAGGGCAGGGGGCGATTGGCGAGCAGTACTTC
V: TRBV6-6; J: TRBJ2-1; size: -; D: -; CDR3: CASSYLASPGNEQFF; DNA: TGTGCCAGCAGTTACTTGGCTTCCCCCGGGAATGAGCAGTTCTTC
V: TRBV6-5; J: TRBJ2-2; size: -; D: TRBD2; CDR3: CASRGLAGELFF; DNA: TGTGCCAGCAGAGGACTAGCCGGGGAGCTGTTTTTT
V: TRBV18; J: TRBJ2-1; size: few; D: -; CDR3: CASSGAANNEQFF; DNA: TGTGCCAGCTCAGGGGCCGCAAACAATGAGCAGTTCTTC
V: TRBV28; J: TRBJ2-3; size: -; D: -; CDR3: CASRAGGPTQYF; DNA: TGTGCCAGCAGGGCCGGGGGGCCTACGCAGTATTTT
V: TRBV15; J: TRBJ1-4; size: -; D: TRBD1; CDR3: CATKHEDRVIEKLFF; DNA: TGTGCCACCAAGCACGAGGACAGGGTCATTGAAAAACTGTTTTTT
V: TRBV5-1; J: TRBJ2-3; size: -; D: TRBD2; CDR3: CASTWTSSATDTQYF; DNA: TGCGCCAGCACATGGACTAGCAGTGCCACAGATACGCAGTATTTT
V: TRBV9; J: TRBJ2-1; size: -; D: TRBD2; CDR3: CASSVPGTSGGRSNNEQFF; DNA: TGTGCCAGCAGCGTACCCGGGACTAGCGGGGGTAGGTCTAACAATGAGCAGTTCTTC
V: TRBV28; J: TRBJ2-5; size: -; D: -; CDR3: CASSLSRETQYF; DNA: TGTGCCAGCAGTTTATCCAGGGAGACCCAGTACTTC
V: TRBV2; J: TRBJ2-1; size: -; D: TRBD2; CDR3: CASRELAGAYNEQFF; DNA: TGTGCCAGCAGGGAACTAGCGGGGGCCTACAATGAGCAGTTCTTC
V: TRBV28; J: TRBJ2-2; size: -; D: -; CDR3: CASSLAENTGELFF; DNA: TGTGCCAGCAGTTTAGCGGAAAACACCGGGGAGCTGTTTTTT
V: TRBV10-1; J: TRBJ1-2; size: -; D: -; CDR3: CASSSRGSTPYGYTF; DNA: TGCGCCAGCAGCAGCAGGGGCTCGACCCCCTATGGCTACACCTTC
V: TRBV2; J: TRBJ2-7; size: -; D: TRBD1; CDR3: CASSWARGSSYEQYF; DNA: TGTGCCAGCAGCTGGGCCAGGGGGAGCTCCTACGAGCAGTACTTC
V: TRBV14; J: TRBJ2-7; size: -; D: TRBD2; CDR3: CASSQERGLAGGRREQYF; DNA: TGTGCCAGCAGCCAAGAACGGGGACTAGCGGGAGGAAGGCGCGAGCAGTACTTC
V: TRBV4-1; J: TRBJ2-1; size: -; D: TRBD2; CDR3: CASSLVRGSYNEQFF; DNA: TGCGCCAGCAGCCTGGTCCGCGGGAGCTACAATGAGCAGTTCTTC
V: TRBV12-2; J: TRBJ2-1; size: -; D: -; CDR3: CASPILAALGDEQFF; DNA: TGTGCAAGTCCCATACTAGCGGCCCTGGGCGATGAGCAGTTCTTC
V: TRBV18; J: TRBJ2-5; size: -; D: TRBD1; CDR3: CASSPRDSPGDQYF; DNA: TGTGCCAGCTCACCAAGGGACAGTCCTGGGGACCAGTACTTC
V: TRBV18; J: TRBJ1-1; size: -; D: -; CDR3: CASSPGLQRTEAFF; DNA: TGTGCCAGCTCACCCGGACTTCAGCGCACTGAAGCTTTCTTT
V: TRBV15; J: TRBJ1-6; size: -; D: -; CDR3: CATSRDAGTAPLHF; DNA: TGTGCCACCAGCAGAGACGCGGGGACGGCACCCCTCCACTTT
V: TRBV5-1; J: TRBJ2-3; size: -; D: -; CDR3: CASSLGWGGSADTQYF; DNA: TGCGCCAGCAGCTTGGGTTGGGGAGGTTCAGCAGATACGCAGTATTTT
V: TRBV9; J: TRBJ2-7; size: -; D: TRBD1; CDR3: CASSVGGQGTYEQYF; DNA: TGTGCCAGCAGCGTTGGGGGACAGGGTACCTACGAGCAGTACTTC
V: TRBV7-2; J: TRBJ2-7; size: -; D: -; CDR3: CASSGYRDSYEQYF; DNA: TGTGCCAGCAGCGGGTACAGGGATTCCTACGAGCAGTACTTC
V: TRBV25-1; J: TRBJ2-1; size: -; D: -; CDR3: CASRPTEDPYNEQFF; DNA: TGTGCCAGCAGGCCCACAGAAGACCCGTACAATGAGCAGTTCTTC
V: TRBV5-4; J: TRBJ2-7; size: once; D: -; CDR3: CASSLARQGEQYF; DNA: TGTGCCAGCAGCTTGGCCCGGCAGGGCGAGCAGTACTTC
V: TRBV5-1; J: TRBJ2-1; size: -; D: TRBD2; CDR3: CASSSGWLAGGSSEQFF; DNA: TGCGCCAGCAGCTCCGGGTGGCTAGCGGGAGGGTCAAGTGAGCAGTTCTTC
V: TRBV5-1; J: TRBJ1-4; size: -; D: -; CDR3: CASSLAGATNEKLFF; DNA: TGCGCCAGCAGCTTGGCCGGAGCAACTAATGAAAAACTGTTTTTT
V: TRBV5-4; J: TRBJ2-7; size: -; D: -; CDR3: CASSSRFSYEQYF; DNA: TGTGCCAGCAGCTCCAGGTTCTCCTACGAGCAGTACTTC
V: TRBV7-9; J: TRBJ1-2; size: -; D: TRBD1; CDR3: CASSPGQGYGYTF; DNA: TGTGCCAGCAGCCCAGGACAGGGATATGGCTACACCTTC
V: TRBV5-4; J: TRBJ2-5; size: -; D: TRBD2; CDR3: CASSGGRREGLETQYF; DNA: TGTGCCAGCAGCGGGGGTAGGCGGGAGGGCCTGGAGACCCAGTACTTC
V: TRBV5-1; J: TRBJ1-4; size: -; D: TRBD1; CDR3: CASSWGQGARNEKLFF; DNA: TGCGCCAGCAGCTGGGGCCAGGGGGCGCGGAACGAAAAACTGTTTTTT
V: TRBV4-2; J: TRBJ2-3; size: -; D: TRBD2; CDR3: CASSQPGHPGAGEVDTQYF; DNA: TGTGCCAGCAGCCAACCCGGCCACCCTGGGGCGGGAGAGGTAGATACGCAGTATTTT
V: TRBV6-1; J: TRBJ1-2; size: once; D: -; CDR3: CASSGAGRGYGYTF; DNA: TGTGCCAGCAGTGGGGCGGGGCGCGGCTATGGCTACACCTTC
V: TRBV2; J: TRBJ1-5; size: many; D: TRBD1; CDR3: CASKGTGQYQPQHF; DNA: TGTGCCAGCAAAGGGACAGGACAGTATCAGCCCCAGCATTTT
V: TRBV4-3; J: TRBJ2-7; size: -; D: TRBD1; CDR3: CASSHRTGSEQYF; DNA: TGCGCTAGCAGCCATCGGACAGGGAGCGAGCAGTACTTC
V: TRBV27; J: TRBJ2-1; size: -; D: TRBD2; CDR3: CASTLGLAGSEQFF; DNA: TGTGCCAGCACCCTCGGGCTAGCGGGCAGTGAGCAGTTCTTC
V: TRBV7-6; J: TRBJ1-3; size: -; D: -; CDR3: CASSLLSGPGNTIYF; DNA: TGTGCCAGCAGCTTACTTTCAGGGCCTGGAAACACCATATATTTT